These 2 T cell receptor beta chains were sequenced from one sample in a study of T cells expressing NK-cell markers. TCRdb re-called the 5' RACE reads and shows each CDR3 protein once, DNA omitted. The sample data list thousands of distinct CDR3 sequences. Sequencing input: blood T cells: a sorted CD56 or NKG2C T cell subset, CD4+ or CD8+ T cells, or bulk PBMC T cells (not recorded which). The receptors stem from a man aged 18-70 years in good health.

The V call is TRBV25-1, the J call TRBJ2-2. This CDR3 contains 15 residues. From germline, CDR1 is MGHDK and CDR2 SYGVNS. CDR3 residues: CASSEGSRDTGELFF.

The J gene is TRBJ2-7, the V gene TRBV7-2; the D gene TCRdb calls, TRBD1, cannot be checked with no DNA. Looked up from germline, CDR1 is SGHTA and CDR2 is FQGNSA. The CDR3 consists of 16 residues. The CDR3 loop reads CASSFLSPAGGYEQYF.